A selection of T cell receptor beta chains follows, all from one sample in a study of T cells in Graves' hyperthyroidism and ophthalmopathy. From the multiplex PCR reads, TCRdb called clonotypes with MiXCR, one entry per CDR3 protein. The sample carries 700,000 to 950,000 distinct CDR3 sequences, 35% recorded once. The sample comprised blood. The receptor set was obtained from a woman aged 40-49 years with Graves' hyperthyroidism. Each CDR3 is given with its conserved first and last residue. A D gene is named only where the DNA matches it firmly. The size field is filled for only some rows; it gives once, few, many or a size class.

CSAKRTGSGELFF TGCAGTGCTAAGCGGACGGGTAGCGGGGAGCTGTTTTTT NA 13 TRBJ2-2 NA TRBV20-1
CSASVPGLAGDIQYF TGCAGTGCTAGCGTACCGGGACTAGCTGGAGACATTCAGTACTTC NA 15 TRBJ2-4 TRBD2 TRBV20-1
CASRGWGDTQYF TGTGCCAGCAGAGGTTGGGGAGATACGCAGTATTTT NA 12 TRBJ2-3 NA TRBV7-8
CASSQDRWAYSGNTIYF TGCGCCAGCAGCCAAGATCGCTGGGCCTACTCTGGAAACACCATATATTTT NA 17 TRBJ1-3 NA TRBV4-1
CATSGGTNEKLFF TGTGCCACCTCGGGTGGAACTAATGAAAAACTGTTTTTT many 13 TRBJ1-4 NA TRBV7-9
CARGYSLVHEQYF TGTGCCAGGGGGTACTCTTTAGTCCACGAGCAGTACTTC NA 13 TRBJ2-7 NA TRBV6-4
CASSPRSATGDTQYF TGTGCCAGCAGCCCTCGTTCCGCTACTGGCGATACGCAGTATTTT NA 15 TRBJ2-3 NA TRBV7-2
CASSLAVETQYF TGTGCCAGCAGCTTAGCTGTTGAGACCCAGTACTTC many 12 TRBJ2-5 NA TRBV7-6
CASSFRTGTAEAFF TGTGCCAGCAGTTTTCGCACGGGGACGGCTGAAGCTTTCTTT many 14 TRBJ1-1 NA TRBV12-3/TRBV12-4
CASSWGGEEQYF TGTGCCAGCAGCTGGGGGGGAGAAGAGCAGTACTTC NA 12 TRBJ2-7 TRBD2 TRBV7-6
CASSAQSGLYEQYF TGTGCCAGTAGTGCTCAGTCGGGACTCTACGAGCAGTACTTC few 14 TRBJ2-7 NA TRBV19
CAISATRGPKETQYF TGTGCCATCAGTGCTACCAGGGGCCCCAAAGAGACCCAGTACTTC few 15 TRBJ2-5 NA TRBV10-3
CASCPWADTEAFF TGTGCCAGCTGCCCGTGGGCGGACACTGAAGCTTTCTTT few 13 TRBJ1-1 NA TRBV28
CASSLGVGTGSTDTQYF TGTGCCAGCAGCTTAGGGGTTGGGACAGGAAGCACAGATACGCAGTATTTT NA 17 TRBJ2-3 TRBD1 TRBV11-2
CASSVGPMGEQYF TGTGCCAGCAGCGTAGGGCCCATGGGGGAGCAGTACTTC few 13 TRBJ2-7 NA TRBV9
CSAQGDTIYF TGCAGTGCCCAGGGGGACACCATATATTTT many 10 TRBJ1-3 TRBD1 TRBV20-1
CASSLEGQAGELFF TGTGCCAGCAGCTTAGAGGGACAGGCCGGGGAGCTGTTTTTT NA 14 TRBJ2-2 TRBD1 TRBV7-9
CASYDRDQMNTEAFF TGTGCCAGCTATGACAGGGATCAGATGAACACTGAAGCTTTCTTT NA 15 TRBJ1-1 TRBD1 TRBV12-3/TRBV12-4
CASSYARVRTEAFF TGTGCCAGCAGTTACGCCAGGGTACGAACTGAAGCTTTCTTT NA 14 TRBJ1-1 NA TRBV6-5
CAISRTGEGRGYTF TGTGCCATCAGTCGGACAGGGGAGGGGAGAGGCTACACCTTC many 14 TRBJ1-2 TRBD1 TRBV10-3
CASSQSGQYEQYF TGTGCCAGCAGTCAGTCAGGTCAATACGAGCAGTACTTC few 13 TRBJ2-7 NA TRBV6-5
CASSVPGAGRDYEQYF TGTGCCAGCAGTGTCCCTGGGGCAGGGAGGGACTACGAGCAGTACTTC many 16 TRBJ2-7 TRBD2 TRBV25-1
CSARVGANVLTF TGCAGTGCTAGAGTTGGGGCGAACGTCCTGACTTTC NA 12 TRBJ2-6 NA TRBV20-1
CASSYGQGSNEQYF TGCGCCAGCAGCTATGGACAGGGGAGCAACGAGCAGTACTTC NA 14 TRBJ2-7 TRBD1 TRBV5-1
CASSTLPGRGPYEQYF TGTGCCAGTAGCACACTTCCGGGACGGGGACCCTACGAGCAGTACTTC many 16 TRBJ2-7 NA TRBV19
CASSEAGIDYGYTF TGTGCCAGCAGTGAAGCAGGGATAGACTATGGCTACACCTTC many 14 TRBJ1-2 NA TRBV2
CASSVRPGLAGVEQFF TGTGCCAGCAGCGTAAGACCGGGACTAGCGGGAGTTGAGCAGTTCTTC NA 16 TRBJ2-1 TRBD2 TRBV9
CAISGTVDYEQYF TGTGCCATCTCCGGGACAGTAGATTACGAGCAGTACTTC many 13 TRBJ2-7 TRBD1 TRBV10-3
CASSQDRRGRSSYGYTF TGCGCCAGCAGCCAAGATCGTCGGGGGCGAAGTTCCTATGGCTACACCTTC few 17 TRBJ1-2 NA TRBV4-1
CATSPPGYNEQFF TGTGCCACCAGCCCACCGGGGTACAATGAGCAGTTCTTC once 13 TRBJ2-1 NA TRBV15
CASSVGFSGNTIYF TGTGCCAGCAGCGTAGGATTCTCTGGAAACACCATATATTTT many 14 TRBJ1-3 NA TRBV9
CASSIGAGGEQYF TGTGCCAGTAGTATAGGGGCGGGGGGTGAGCAGTACTTC NA 13 TRBJ2-7 TRBD2 TRBV19
CASAEQGFGELFF TGCGCCAGCGCCGAACAGGGGTTCGGGGAGCTGTTTTTT many 13 TRBJ2-2 TRBD1 TRBV10-2